The 19 T cell receptor beta chains below come from one sample, sequenced in a study of T cell repertoires in cytomegalovirus infection. TCRdb redid the calling of the reads with MiXCR, one entry per CDR3 protein. In the table there are approximately 500,000 distinct CDR3 sequences, 16% of which are singletons. The sample comprised CD8+ T cells from PBMCs. These receptors originate from a human donor in good health (CMV status not recorded). Some clones in this sample may be carry-over from other donors' samples.

This sequence joins TRBV7-9 and TRBJ1-2; no definite D call. Germline V gene sequence: CDR1 SEHNR, CDR2 FQNEAQ (reference sequence). CDR3 length: 14 residues. Trimming cost V 3 bases and J 5 bases, with 13 bases left between them. This CDR3 is CASSFETAGYGYTF. The CDR3 nucleotides are TGTGCCAGCAGCTTCGAAACAGCGGGGTATGGCTACACCTTC.

This clonotype was seen repeatedly, ten times or more. The chain has TRBV27 and TRBJ2-1; D not certain. This CDR3 comprises 13 residues. Germline CDR1 MNHEY, CDR2 SMNVEV (reference sequence). V was shortened by 6 bases and J by 6 bases, with 12 bases between the two germline ends. The CDR3 DNA reads as TGTGCCAGCAGCCCGATTCTAGGCAATGAGCAGTTCTTC. Translating it yields CASSPILGNEQFF.

This clonotype was counted between two and nine times. This chain connects TRBV28 to TRBJ2-1; TRBD2 matches 12 bases. Germline assignment: CDR1 MDHEN and CDR2 SYDVKM. The CDR3 sequence is 15 residues long. V shed 3 bases, J shed 10 bases, and the junction held 7 bases outside the gene matches. This CDR3 reads CASSFPTSGRDEQFF. Here the CDR3 DNA reads TGTGCCAGCAGTTTTCCGACTAGCGGGAGAGACGAGCAGTTCTTC.

This clonotype occurred many times. The J gene is TRBJ2-5, the V gene TRBV7-2; D not certain. The length of the CDR3 is 18 residues. Trimming shortened V by 2 bases and J by 1 base, and 20 bases separated the two germline ends. Germline V gene sequence: CDR1 SGHTA, CDR2 FQGNSA. The CDR3 DNA reads as TGTGCCAGCAGCTTAACCGCGGTTCGACTCGCGCTCCAAGAGACCCAGTACTTC. It specifies CASSLTAVRLALQETQYF.

This clonotype was observed at least ten times. The V call is TRBV2, the J call TRBJ1-1, with 7 bases identical to TRBD1. Per germline, CDR1 SNHLY and CDR2 FYNNEI. The V segment lost 6 bases and the J segment 1 base; nucleotides outside the gene matches: 11. The CDR3 length is 16 residues. The CDR3 region is CASRMSRGPGNTEAFF. The CDR3 coding sequence is TGTGCCAGCAGAATGTCGAGGGGGCCCGGGAACACTGAAGCTTTCTTT.

The V and J genes are TRBV11-1 and TRBJ2-5; D is unclear. Per germline, CDR1 SGHAT and CDR2 FQDESV (reference sequence). The CDR3 totals 13 residues. V lost 6 bases to trimming and J lost 1 base, with 9 bases between them. The CDR3 sequence is CASRNNGQETQYF. DNA of the CDR3: TGTGCCAGCAGAAACAACGGCCAAGAGACCCAGTACTTC.

The rearrangement links TRBV5-6 to TRBJ1-1; 8 bases map to TRBD1. J gave up 5 bases and V 2 bases, and 5 bases lay outside the gene matches. The CDR3 loop spans 14 amino acids. CDR1 is SGHDT and CDR2 is YYEEEE in the germline V gene. In DNA form, the CDR3 reads TGTGCCAGCAGCTTTATCAGGGGGCGAACTGAAGCTTTCTTT. Encoded protein: CASSFIRGRTEAFF.

This clonotype came up a few times. The chain joins TRBV20-1 to TRBJ2-1; TRBD2 aligns across 8 bases. The CDR3 contains 14 residues. Germline V gene lookup returns CDR1 DFQATT and CDR2 SNEGSKA (reference sequence). The J segment lost 8 bases and the V segment lost 3 bases, leaving 9 bases of the junction unmatched. The CDR3 region has the DNA TGCAGTGCTAGGAGTTCGCGGGAGGACCATGAGCAGTTCTTC. Translation: CSARSSREDHEQFF.

This clonotype was counted many times. The gene calls are TRBV19 and TRBJ1-2; TRBD1 matches at 8 bases. This CDR3 has 15 residues. CDR1 is LNHDA, CDR2 SQIVND, per germline (reference sequence). With 7 bases clipped from V and 4 bases from J, the junction kept 11 bases outside the gene matches. CDR3 coding DNA: TGTGCCAGTAAAAAGGACAGGGCATCACCCTATGGCTACACCTTC. Its translation is CASKKDRASPYGYTF.

There are many counts of this clonotype. V usage is TRBV6-1 and J usage is TRBJ2-1; TRBD2 matches 11 bases. Germline V gene sequence: CDR1 MNHNS, CDR2 SASEGT. Trimming at V came to 1 base and at J to 7 bases, leaving 12 bases not matched to a gene. This CDR3 region has 18 residues. The DNA of the CDR3 is TGTGCCAGCAGTGAAGGCGAAGGACTAGCGGGTCATTGGAATGAGCAGTTCTTC. This translates into CASSEGEGLAGHWNEQFF.

This clonotype was seen many times. The chain couples TRBV12-3 or TRBV12-4 to TRBJ2-7, with 10 bases aligning to TRBD1. J lost 4 bases, V lost 7 bases, and 7 bases had no gene match. The CDR3 has 14 amino acids. The CDR3 spells CASTTGTGVYEQYF. CDR3 DNA sequence: TGTGCCAGCACCACCGGGACAGGGGTTTACGAGCAGTACTTC.

The chain combines TRBV5-6 with TRBJ1-2; D is perhaps TRBD1 (6 bases). This CDR3 spans 15 amino acids. Looked up from germline, CDR1 is SGHDT and CDR2 is YYEEEE. V was shortened by 0 bases and J by 8 bases, with 17 bases between the two germline ends. The CDR3 region has the DNA TGTGCCAGCAGCTTGGGCCCCCAACAGGGACGGGGCTACACCTTC. Its translation: CASSLGPQQGRGYTF.

This clonotype was counted at least ten times. This chain links TRBV7-9 with TRBJ1-1, with 9 bases matching TRBD1. Germline V lookup: CDR1 SEHNR, CDR2 FQNEAQ (reference sequence). The V gene end was trimmed by 5 bases and the J gene end by 3 bases; junction bases not matched to a gene: 10. The CDR3 covers 16 residues. This CDR3 is CASSTRQGGGDTEAFF. The DNA of the CDR3 is TGTGCCAGCAGCACCAGACAGGGGGGTGGGGACACTGAAGCTTTCTTT.

The genes are TRBV10-1 and TRBJ2-1; 11 positions match TRBD2. CDR1 is WNHNN, CDR2 SYGVQD, per germline (reference sequence). This CDR3 region has 16 residues. V dropped 3 bases and J dropped 4; count of bases not matched to a gene: 5. CDR3 in DNA: TGCGCCAGCAGTGAAGGTCCTAGCGGGGGGTACAATGAGCAGTTCTTC. Translating it yields CASSEGPSGGYNEQFF.

J is TRBJ2-1 and V is TRBV3-1; the D gene is possibly TRBD2 (7 bases). The V gene lost 0 bases and the J gene lost 2 bases, with 11 bases spanning the gap. CDR1 is LGHDT and CDR2 is YNNKEL in the germline V gene (reference sequence). The CDR3 is made up of 16 amino acids. The CDR3 loop reads CASSQERGATYNEQFF. The CDR3 bases are TGTGCCAGCAGCCAAGAACGGGGGGCGACCTACAATGAGCAGTTCTTC.

This clonotype was counted at least ten times. The rearrangement uses TRBV7-2 and TRBJ2-5, with 8 positions matching TRBD1. CDR1 is SGHTA and CDR2 is FQGNSA in the germline V gene. The trim removed 4 bases at V and 5 bases at J, leaving 9 bases unmatched. The length of the CDR3 is 15 residues. The CDR3 sequence is CASSSGQGGMETQYF. CDR3 sequence (DNA): TGTGCCAGCAGCTCCGGACAGGGAGGAATGGAGACCCAGTACTTC.

This clonotype was observed a few times. V gene TRBV6-6 combines with J gene TRBJ1-4; D unclear. V lost 2 bases and J 0 bases, leaving 7 bases between the germline ends. The CDR3 is 15 amino acids. Germline V CDR1 and CDR2: MNHNY, SVGAGI (reference sequence). The CDR3 protein is CASSYPGATNEKLFF. The CDR3 bases are TGTGCCAGCAGTTACCCAGGCGCAACTAATGAAAAACTGTTTTTT.

The V and J genes are TRBV7-3 and TRBJ2-1, with TRBD1 identical over 9 bases. The CDR3 loop spans 15 amino acids. Germline V CDR1 and CDR2: SGHTA, FQGTGA. V shed 4 bases and J 6 bases; nucleotides not matched to a gene: 7. The CDR3 DNA reads as TGTGCCAGCAGCTCCTGGACAGGGGAAGGCAATGAGCAGTTCTTC. Translation: CASSSWTGEGNEQFF.

The table lists this clonotype with a few counts. V gene TRBV5-6 combines with J gene TRBJ2-7; D might be TRBD2 (5 bases). This CDR3 is built from 12 residues. Germline CDR1 is SGHDT and CDR2 is YYEEEE. V shed 4 bases and J shed 6 bases, with 11 bases lying between them. As DNA, the CDR3 is TGTGCCAGCAGCGCGGACTTGGGCGAGCAGTACTTC. Translated: CASSADLGEQYF.